The entry that follows covers one T cell receptor beta chain sequence. Its antigen is still unknown. This record comes from a study of cytomegalovirus exposure and HLA in healthy donors. Study results and caveats: According to a later analysis, most TCR beta chains associated with CMV appeared HLA-restricted.

The PCR used 60 Vbeta and 13 Jbeta primers. Using immunoSEQ multiplex PCR, the repertoire was profiled, and TCRdb retains in-frame clones only, with some absent. The sample holds some 110,000 clones; less than 80% are singletons and the top ten take about 2.2%. Looked up from germline, CDR1 is GTSNPN and CDR2 is SVGIG (reference sequence). The CDR3 is made up of 14 amino acids. With 5 bases removed from V and 1 base from J, the gap between germline ends came to 14 bases. The origin of this receptor is a young woman in good health and CMV-seronegative. This chain uses TRBV30 with TRBJ1-2; weak D call: TRBD1 (6 bases). Sequencing was performed on PBMCs. The DNA for the CDR3 is TGTGCCTGGCAAAAGGGGGTATTTAACTATGGCTACACCTTC. This gives the protein CAWQKGVFNYGYTF. The entire variable domain, with the rest obtained from reference TRBV30 and TRBJ1-2, is as follows: SQTIHQWPATLVQPVGSPLSLECTVEGTSNPNLYWYRQAAGRGLQLLFYSVGIGQISSEVPQNLSASRPQDRQFILSSKKLLLSDSGFYLCAWQKGVFNYGYTFGSGTRLTVV.